Following are 10 T cell receptor beta chains from one sample sequenced in a study of cytomegalovirus exposure and HLA in healthy donors. Researchers ran the PCR with 60 Vbeta and 13 Jbeta primers. Profiling relied on immunoSEQ multiplex PCR, and the TCRdb table lists in-frame clones only, not all of them. The sample carries 150,000 or so clones, around 80% recorded once. Sequencing was done on a sample of PBMCs. The receptors originated from a woman aged 45-65 years in good health and CMV-seropositive.

The chain carries TRBV2 and TRBJ2-7; D ambiguous. CDR1 is SNHLY and CDR2 is FYNNEI in the germline V gene. Trimming shortened V by 6 bases and J by 2 bases, and 8 bases separated the two germline ends. This CDR3 contains 12 residues. The CDR3 bases are TGTGCCAGCAGCCAAACAGCCTACGAGCAGTACTTC. It specifies CASSQTAYEQYF.

The chain uses TRBV28 and TRBJ1-2; no definite D call. Germline CDR1 MDHEN, CDR2 SYDVKM. This CDR3 region has 16 residues. V was clipped by 6 bases and J by 4 bases, with 21 bases between them. The CDR3 sequence is CASSSFGRELGYGYTF. The CDR3 DNA is TGTGCCAGCAGCTCCTTCGGCCGGGAGCTGGGCTATGGCTACACCTTC.

J is TRBJ2-2 and V is TRBV4-3, with TRBD2 identical over 8 bases. Per the germline V gene, CDR1 is LGHNA and CDR2 is YSLEER. CDR3 length equals 16 residues. V lost 2 bases to trimming and J lost 6 bases; unmatched junction nucleotides: 8. The CDR3: CASSQPPGLAAGELFF. The DNA of the CDR3 is TGCGCCAGCAGCCAACCCCCTGGACTAGCTGCCGGGGAGCTGTTTTTT.

This clone has just one count. The chain employs TRBV5-1 and TRBJ1-1; possible D gene TRBD1, 6 bases. V was cut by 2 bases and J by 4 bases, with 15 bases left in between. There are 15 residues in the CDR3. Looked up from germline, CDR1 is SGHRS and CDR2 is YFSETQ. The CDR3 loop is CASSFETGAGTEAFF. The CDR3 DNA sequence: TGCGCCAGCAGCTTTGAGACAGGAGCTGGCACTGAAGCTTTCTTT.

V gene TRBV19 combines with J gene TRBJ1-3, with TRBD1 matching 9 bases. The CDR3 contains 14 residues. With V trimmed by 6 bases and J by 4 bases, 4 bases remained unmatched. Per germline, CDR1 LNHDA and CDR2 SQIVND (reference sequence). CDR3 in amino acids: CASSGTGRGNTIYF. The DNA of the CDR3 is TGTGCCAGTAGCGGGACAGGGAGGGGAAACACCATATATTTT.

V gene TRBV9 combines with J gene TRBJ2-3; 11 bases match TRBD2. V dropped 4 bases and J dropped 2; count of bases not matched to a gene: 6. The CDR3 spans 16 residues. The germline V gene encodes CDR1 SGDLS and CDR2 YYNGEE. CDR3 DNA sequence: TGTGCCAGCAGCCTCATACTAGCGGGAGACACAGATACGCAGTATTTT. Translating it yields CASSLILAGDTDTQYF.

The rearrangement joins TRBV7-8 to TRBJ1-1; 9 nucleotides line up with TRBD1. Germline trimming cut 5 bases from V and 6 bases from J; bases unmatched to any gene: 16. Germline CDR1 is SGHVS and CDR2 is FQNEAQ. This CDR3 spans 17 amino acids. The CDR3 DNA reads as TGTGCCAGCAGCCCGTTACAGGGGGCGCGTAGTCTGGCTGAAGCTTTCTTT. Translated: CASSPLQGARSLAEAFF.

The V and J genes are TRBV27 and TRBJ1-2; D is ambiguous. The CDR3 covers 14 residues. Germline V gene sequence: CDR1 MNHEY, CDR2 SMNVEV (reference sequence). The V gene lost 4 bases and the J gene lost 2 bases, with 11 bases spanning the gap. This CDR3 reads CASSSLGENYGYTF. The CDR3 bases are TGTGCCAGCAGTTCCCTCGGGGAGAACTATGGCTACACCTTC.

This clone was found a few times. The chain recombines TRBV2 with TRBJ2-7; 8 nucleotides agree with TRBD1. V shed 8 bases, J shed 12 bases, and the junction held 9 bases outside the gene matches. The length of the CDR3 is 11 residues. Germline V CDR1 and CDR2: SNHLY, FYNNEI. CDR3: CASGTGRFSYF. Here the CDR3 DNA reads TGTGCCAGCGGGACAGGCCGCTTCTCGTACTTC. The variable domain in full, completed from reference TRBV2 and TRBJ2-7, reads EPEVTQTPSHQVTQMGQEVILRCVPISNHLYFYWYRQILGQKVEFLVSFYNNEISEKSEIFDDQFSVERPDGSNFTLKIRSTKLEDSAMYFCASGTGRFSYFGPGTRLTVT.

This clone appeared a single time. The chain has TRBV5-4 and TRBJ2-3; 8 nucleotides line up with TRBD1. Germline V gene sequence: CDR1 SGHNT, CDR2 YYREEE (reference sequence). The CDR3 sequence is 16 residues long. Trimming at V came to 4 bases and at J to 2 bases, leaving 9 bases not matched to a gene. The CDR3 spells CASSPTGVPTTDTQYF. CDR3 DNA: TGTGCCAGCAGCCCGACAGGGGTTCCCACCACAGATACGCAGTATTTT.